This T cell receptor (beta chain) derives from a study of blood T cell repertoires in COVID-19. Overall study context: PBMCs, B-cell-depleted T cells, or T cells provided the cDNA or gDNA that made up the material.

J gave up 6 bases and V 9 bases, and 3 bases lay outside the gene matches. This CDR3 comprises 14 residues. Germline V gene sequence: CDR1 LNHDA, CDR2 SQIVND (reference sequence). Authors' methods: Estimation of nucleated cell counts was performed using reference gene primer amplification. Using immunoSEQ multiplex PCR, the repertoire was profiled, and TCRdb retains in-frame clones only, with some absent. The V and J calls and clone size were taken over from that table, and D and trimming were inferred from the DNA. Of 140,000 to 150,000 clones in the sample, approximately 85% are singletons; the top ten hold 1.5% to 2%.

The sequencing sample was made of peripheral blood. The J gene is TRBJ2-1, the V gene TRBV19, with TRBD2 matching 15 bases. The sequence was collected from a man between 65 and 79 years old with acute or convalescent COVID-19. CDR3 amino acids: CASRTSGRANEQFF. The CDR3 coding sequence is TGTGCCAGCAGGACTAGCGGGAGGGCCAATGAGCAGTTCTTC.